The 24 T cell receptor beta chains below come from one sample, sequenced in a study of T cell repertoires in cytomegalovirus infection. MiXCR was run by TCRdb on the reads, yielding one entry per CDR3 protein. The table lists some 220,000 distinct CDR3 sequences, approximately 13% of them singletons. The sample consisted of PBMCs. The receptors derive from a human donor in good health (CMV status not recorded). Some clones in this sample may be carry-over from other donors' samples.

This clonotype was counted at least ten times. The rearrangement uses TRBV29-1 and TRBJ2-7; 10 bases fit TRBD1. Trimming cost V 5 bases and J 7 bases; bases outside gene matches: 5. The CDR3 has 12 residues. In germline, CDR1 is SQVTM, CDR2 ANQGSEA. The CDR3 coding sequence is TGCAGCGTTCCCCGGACAGGGGGTGAGCAGTACTTC. Translation gives CSVPRTGGEQYF.

The V call is TRBV20-1, the J call TRBJ2-5; a weak D match, TRBD1 (6 bases). The V and J ends lost 6 bases and 4 bases respectively, with 18 bases between them. This CDR3 is built from 14 residues. The germline V gene has CDR1 DFQATT and CDR2 SNEGSKA (reference sequence). The CDR3 DNA reads as TGCAGTGCCTCTAACAGGGTTTCGGGAGAGACCCAGTACTTC. Translation gives CSASNRVSGETQYF.

The rearrangement uses TRBV4-1 and TRBJ1-1; 7 bases agree with TRBD1. The ends lost 1 base at V and 2 bases at J; junction bases unmatched: 4. This CDR3 spans 15 amino acids. Germline V gene data show CDR1 as MGHRA and CDR2 as YSYEKL. In nucleotides, the CDR3 is TGCGCCAGCAGCCAAGGCAGGACAGGTAACACTGAAGCTTTCTTT. Its protein is CASSQGRTGNTEAFF.

As to this clonotype: A single base separates this from a much larger clone, so it may be a read error. The chain joins TRBV12-3 or TRBV12-4 to TRBJ1-5; D perhaps matches TRBD1 (5 bases). V was clipped by 5 bases and J by 1 base, with 9 bases between them. The CDR3 sequence is 14 residues long. CDR3 amino acids: CASSPRDSNQPQHF. The CDR3 DNA sequence: TGTGCCAGCAGTCCTAGGGACAGCAATCAGCCCCAGCATTTT.

This clonotype was counted only a few times. Being one base from a much bigger clone, this may be a read error. V usage is TRBV2 and J usage is TRBJ2-3; 10 nucleotides match TRBD1. V lost 6 bases and J lost 4; bases outside the gene matches: 4. Germline V gene sequence: CDR1 SNHLY, CDR2 FYNNEI. CDR3 length: 14 amino acids. The CDR3 is CASSEDRGADTQYF. Written as DNA, the CDR3 is TGTGCCAGCAGCGAGGACAGGGGGGCAGATACGCAGTATTTT.

As regards this clonotype: Being one base from a much bigger clone, this may be a read error. CDR3 sequence (DNA): TGTGTCAGCAGTTACGAGGGTTACGAGCAGTACTTC. Its protein is CVSSYEGYEQYF. The rearrangement links TRBV6-6 to TRBJ2-7, with D perhaps matching TRBD2 (5 bases). Germline V CDR1 and CDR2: MNHNY, SVGAGI (reference sequence). CDR3 length: 12 amino acids.

This clonotype was seen repeatedly, ten times or more. The chain employs TRBV4-3 and TRBJ1-1, with D tentatively TRBD1 (5 bases). V was pared by 2 bases and J by 1 base, with 11 bases between. Germline V gene sequence: CDR1 LGHNA, CDR2 YSLEER. The CDR3 totals 15 residues. The CDR3 nucleotides are TGCGCCAGCAGCCAACCGGGACGGTGGAACACTGAAGCTTTCTTT. This gives the protein CASSQPGRWNTEAFF.

This clonotype occurred many times. The chain couples TRBV7-2 to TRBJ2-7; 11 bases line up with TRBD2. In germline, CDR1 is SGHTA, CDR2 FQGNSA. The CDR3 contains 15 residues. Trimming cost V 0 bases and J 6 bases; bases outside gene matches: 4. The CDR3 bases are TGTGCCAGCAGCTTAGCCCTAGCGGGAGGTCCCGAGCAGTACTTC. It yields the protein CASSLALAGGPEQYF.

This clonotype has just a few counts. The chain uses TRBV29-1 and TRBJ2-7, with a tentative D call TRBD2 (6 bases). The CDR3 totals 14 residues. Deletions cut 4 bases from V and 2 bases from J, with 15 bases between. Looked up from germline, CDR1 is SQVTM and CDR2 is ANQGSEA. The CDR3 loop is CSVAARERPYEQYF. CDR3 coding DNA: TGCAGCGTTGCGGCACGGGAGAGACCCTACGAGCAGTACTTC.

This chain links TRBV29-1 with TRBJ1-1; D may be TRBD1 (5 bases). Looked up from germline, CDR1 is SQVTM and CDR2 is ANQGSEA. Between the trimmed V and J ends, which lost 7 bases and 5 bases, there was a span of 11 bases. The CDR3 consists of 11 residues. The CDR3 DNA is TGCAGCGGTCAGGGTCGGACTGAAGCTTTCTTT. It codes for CSGQGRTEAFF.

Only a few counts were recorded for this clonotype. The chain recombines TRBV9 with TRBJ2-1, with 8 nucleotides matching TRBD2. The CDR3 extends over 15 amino acids. Germline lookup yields CDR1 SGDLS and CDR2 YYNGEE. The trim removed 5 bases at V and 3 bases at J, leaving 7 bases unmatched. The CDR3 reads CASSSTGGLYNEQFF. The CDR3 DNA sequence: TGTGCCAGCAGTTCTACGGGGGGGCTCTACAATGAGCAGTTCTTC.

Only a few counts were recorded for this clonotype. The chain has TRBV20-1 and TRBJ2-7; 7 bases line up with TRBD2. CDR1 DFQATT and CDR2 SNEGSKA come from the germline V gene (reference sequence). The J segment lost 2 bases and the V segment lost 1 base, leaving 5 bases of the junction unmatched. The length of the CDR3 is 14 residues. For the CDR3, the DNA is TGCAGTGCTAGAGGGCTAGCGGATGCCTACGAGCAGTACTTC. Residues: CSARGLADAYEQYF.

This clonotype has just a few counts. CDR3 sequence reads: CASSVGLAGAEETQYF. CDR3 DNA sequence: TGTGCCAGCAGCGTAGGACTAGCGGGGGCCGAGGAGACCCAGTACTTC. The chain recombines TRBV9 with TRBJ2-5; 12 bases agree with TRBD2. This CDR3 is 16 amino acids long. With 0 bases clipped from V and 5 bases from J, the junction kept 5 bases outside the gene matches. The V gene's germline CDR1 is SGDLS and CDR2 YYNGEE. Combining the CDR3 with reference TRBV9 and TRBJ2-5 gives the whole variable domain DSGVTQTPKHLITATGQRVTLRCSPRSGDLSVYWYQQSLDQGLQFLIQYYNGEERAKGNILERFSAQQFPDLHSELNLSSLELGDSALYFCASSVGLAGAEETQYFGPGTRLLVL.

This clonotype was observed at least ten times. This rearrangement joins TRBV11-2 to TRBJ1-2; maybe TRBD1 (6 bases). V lost 0 bases and J lost 6, with 17 bases in between. Per germline, CDR1 SGHAT and CDR2 FQNNGV. This CDR3 has 16 residues. The CDR3 DNA is TGTGCCAGCAGCTTAGATCGGGGGGGGCTGAAACATGGCTACACCTTC. Protein product: CASSLDRGGLKHGYTF. The whole variable domain, filled in from reference TRBV11-2 and TRBJ1-2, reads EAGVAQSPRYKIIEKRQSVAFWCNPISGHATLYWYQQILGQGPKLLIQFQNNGVVDDSQLPKDRFSAERLKGVDSTLKIQPAKLEDSAVYLCASSLDRGGLKHGYTFGSGTRLTVV.

The J gene is TRBJ2-7, the V gene TRBV5-4, with a weak D call TRBD2 (6 bases). V lost 0 bases to trimming and J lost 7 bases, with 17 bases between them. CDR3 length: 15 amino acids. CDR1 SGHNT and CDR2 YYREEE come from the germline V gene (reference sequence). CDR3 loop: CASSLANFRAGEQYF. The CDR3 DNA sequence: TGTGCCAGCAGCTTGGCCAACTTTCGGGCGGGGGAGCAGTACTTC.

This clonotype was seen only a few times. The CDR3 DNA sequence: TGTGCCAGCAGCTTGGGACAGGGGGTCCAAGAGACCCAGTACTTC. This sequence encodes CASSLGQGVQETQYF. V is TRBV5-6 and J is TRBJ2-5, with 9 bases fitting TRBD1. V shed 0 bases, J shed 1 base, and the junction held 1 base outside the gene matches. Germline V CDR1 and CDR2: SGHDT, YYEEEE. The CDR3 has 15 amino acids.

This clonotype was found many times. V gene TRBV7-2 combines with J gene TRBJ1-1, with TRBD1 as a possible D gene (6 bases). Trimming took off 1 base at V and 6 bases at J, with 12 bases between the two ends. Germline V gene lookup returns CDR1 SGHTA and CDR2 FQGNSA. This CDR3 has 14 amino acids. The DNA of the CDR3 is TGTGCCAGCAGCTTAGACCCGGGGGCAGCTGAAGCTTTCTTT. Protein: CASSLDPGAAEAFF.

In this sample, this clonotype turned up many times. The V and J genes are TRBV7-9 and TRBJ2-1; 7 bases map to TRBD2. There are 14 residues in the CDR3. V lost 1 base and J lost 9; bases outside the gene matches: 6. The V gene's germline CDR1 is SEHNR and CDR2 FQNEAQ (reference sequence). The CDR3, as DNA: TGTGCCAGCAGCTTAGACGGGGGGAATGCTGAGCAGTTCTTC. It encodes CASSLDGGNAEQFF. The variable domain in full, completed from reference TRBV7-9 and TRBJ2-1, reads DTGVSQNPRHKITKRGQNVTFRCDPISEHNRLYWYRQTLGQGPEFLTYFQNEAQLEKSRLLSDRFSAERPKGSFSTLEIQRTEQGDSAMYLCASSLDGGNAEQFFGPGTRLTVL.

This sequence joins TRBV7-9 and TRBJ1-4; D is perhaps TRBD1 (5 bases). The CDR3 has 14 amino acids. Germline V gene data show CDR1 as SEHNR and CDR2 as FQNEAQ (reference sequence). Trimming took off 4 bases at V and 7 bases at J, with 13 bases between the two ends. CDR3 sequence reads: CASSSGGAIEKLFF. CDR3 nucleotides: TGTGCCAGCAGCTCCGGAGGGGCGATTGAAAAACTGTTTTTT.

This rearrangement joins TRBV28 to TRBJ2-5; 12 bases map to TRBD2. CDR1 is MDHEN, CDR2 SYDVKM, per germline. V lost 3 bases to trimming and J lost 9 bases; unmatched junction nucleotides: 8. The CDR3 totals 15 residues. The CDR3 DNA follows: TGTGCCAGCAGTTTTCCGACTAGCGGGAGCGCGGCCCAGTACTTC. Protein sequence: CASSFPTSGSAAQYF.

This clonotype was counted only a few times. V gene TRBV29-1 combines with J gene TRBJ1-4, with unresolved D. The CDR3 is made up of 11 amino acids. CDR1 and CDR2 from the germline V gene are SQVTM and ANQGSEA. The ends were cut back, 4 bases at V and 8 bases at J, with 8 bases in the middle. CDR3: CSVGVAEKLFF. The CDR3 DNA sequence: TGCAGCGTTGGGGTTGCGGAAAAACTGTTTTTT.

This clonotype was recorded many times. The chain recombines TRBV7-9 with TRBJ2-2; D is undetermined. V was clipped by 0 bases and J by 4 bases, with 6 bases between them. CDR1 is SEHNR and CDR2 is FQNEAQ in the germline V gene (reference sequence). The CDR3 runs 14 residues. The CDR3 sequence: CASSLAQSTGELFF. The DNA of the CDR3 is TGTGCCAGCAGCTTAGCACAGTCCACCGGGGAGCTGTTTTTT.

The chain links TRBV14 to TRBJ1-3, with a tentative D call TRBD1 (5 bases). Trimming pared 3 bases from V and 3 bases from J, leaving 9 bases between. This CDR3 has 14 residues. Germline CDR1 SGHDN, CDR2 FVKESK. The CDR3 DNA is TGTGCCAGCAGCCAGGGGGAGGTTGGAAACACCATATATTTT. This sequence encodes CASSQGEVGNTIYF.

This clonotype has a count of ten or more. The chain is built from TRBV7-3 and TRBJ2-5; D unresolved. Between the trimmed V and J ends, which lost 3 bases and 6 bases, there was a span of 8 bases. Germline values: CDR1 SGHTA, CDR2 FQGTGA. CDR3 length equals 12 residues. CDR3 nucleotides: TGTGCCAGCAGCTTCCAGCACCAGACCCAGTACTTC. Translation: CASSFQHQTQYF.